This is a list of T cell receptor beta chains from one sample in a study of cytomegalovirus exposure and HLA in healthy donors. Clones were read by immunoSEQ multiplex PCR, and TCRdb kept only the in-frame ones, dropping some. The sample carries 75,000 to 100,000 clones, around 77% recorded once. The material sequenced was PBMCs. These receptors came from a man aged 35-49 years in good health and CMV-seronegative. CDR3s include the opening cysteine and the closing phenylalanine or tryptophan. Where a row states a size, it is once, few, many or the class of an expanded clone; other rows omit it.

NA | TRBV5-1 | CASSLGSSYNEQFF
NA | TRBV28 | CASSFRGVSYEQYF
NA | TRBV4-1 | CASSQDRVPYREQYF
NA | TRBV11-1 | CASSSGQGQKIQETQYF
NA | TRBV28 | CASSLNGFNQPQHF
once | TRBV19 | CASSIGGRSTEAFF
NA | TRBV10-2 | CASSTSRDRVSYEQYF
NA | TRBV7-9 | CASSLAGLQSTDTQYF
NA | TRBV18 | CASSPREGGLNYGYTF
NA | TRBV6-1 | CASSDSRLAGGYEQYF
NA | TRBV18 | CASSPGQGYTEAFF
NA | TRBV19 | CASKRELTYGYTF
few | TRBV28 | CASRLGTVTNQPQHF
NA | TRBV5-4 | CASRGSADTGELFF
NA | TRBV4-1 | CASSQAPGGAAGEAFF
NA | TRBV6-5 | CASSYRKGQGFTF
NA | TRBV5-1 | CASSSGLAGGRGTDTQYF
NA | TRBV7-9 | CASSPAANGGQYF
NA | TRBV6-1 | CASTIQGAWQPQHF
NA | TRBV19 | CASSMSGNRETQYF
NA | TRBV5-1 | CASSWGTSGRATKEAQYF
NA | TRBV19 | CASSISGVGTGELFF
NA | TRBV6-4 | CASSRLAGGNEQFF
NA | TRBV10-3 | CAIREGTSKDNEQFF
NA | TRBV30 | CAWSGVSNTEAFF
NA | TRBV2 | CASSAGSSSTDTQYF
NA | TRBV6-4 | CASSEAGDQDTQYF
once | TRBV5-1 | CASSLFRGRNEQYF
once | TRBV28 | CASSLWGGVGTEAFF
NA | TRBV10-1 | CASKGGSDTQYF
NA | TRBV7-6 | CASSLTSGATYEQYF
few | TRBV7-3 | CASSLDRGGEAFF
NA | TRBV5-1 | CASSADTGGSSYNSPLHF
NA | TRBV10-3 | CAISESRVNYGYTF
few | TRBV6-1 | CASSAGVNTEAFF